These 32 T cell receptor beta chains were all obtained from the same sample, sequenced in a study of Ad26.COV2.S vaccination and SARS-CoV-2 variants. Treatment meaning: around 19 received Ad26.COV2.S at low or high dose, single or two shots; roughly 5 received placebo; per-sample allocation not given. The samples date from day 63 after the first vaccine or placebo injection. Profiling relied on immunoSEQ multiplex PCR, and the TCRdb table lists in-frame clones only, not all of them. Among about 460,000 clones listed, 70% to 90% were seen once. This material consisted of peripheral blood, taken in a trial of Ad26.COV2.S vaccine versus placebo. The receptors were sampled from a person between 18 and 59 years old who received the Ad26.COV2.S COVID-19 vaccine or a placebo.

This chain uses TRBV6-5 with TRBJ2-5; D unresolved. Trimming took off 7 bases at V and 5 bases at J, with 17 bases between the two ends. Germline V gives CDR1 MNHEY, CDR2 SVGAGI. This CDR3 has 14 residues. CDR3 DNA sequence: TGTGCCAGCAATCCTCCCGGCCCTAGGGAGACCCAGTACTTC. This sequence encodes CASNPPGPRETQYF.

A single count supports this clone. This rearrangement joins TRBV5-4 to TRBJ2-1; no definite D call. V shed 0 bases and J shed 3 bases, with 10 bases lying between them. The CDR3 totals 15 residues. Germline-derived CDR1 and CDR2 are SGHNT and YYREEE (reference sequence). CDR3 coding DNA: TGTGCCAGCAGCTTGGCCGAAGTCGGCTACAATGAGCAGTTCTTC. Residues: CASSLAEVGYNEQFF.

The CDR3 protein is CAWSSDRVLHNEQFF. For the CDR3, the DNA is TGTGCCTGGAGTTCCGACAGGGTCCTCCACAATGAGCAGTTCTTC. The chain is built from TRBV30 and TRBJ2-1, with 7 bases aligning to TRBD1. V dropped 2 bases and J dropped 5; count of bases not matched to a gene: 9. Germline V gives CDR1 GTSNPN, CDR2 SVGIG (reference sequence). This CDR3 comprises 15 residues.

The chain links TRBV19 to TRBJ2-3, with a tentative D call TRBD1 (6 bases). The CDR3 covers 17 residues. The germline gives CDR1 LNHDA, CDR2 SQIVND (reference sequence). V was clipped by 4 bases and J by 0 bases, with 17 bases between them. CDR3 nucleotides: TGTGCCAGTAGTACCGGGGACATTTTATCTAGCACAGATACGCAGTATTTT. Translation gives CASSTGDILSSTDTQYF.

The chain has TRBV28 and TRBJ2-2; D gene uncertain. This CDR3 spans 12 amino acids. Trimming cost V 2 bases and J 15 bases, with 13 bases left between them. Per the germline V gene, CDR1 is MDHEN and CDR2 is SYDVKM. DNA for the CDR3: TGTGCCAGCAGTTTAAGCCCCCCTAGGTTGTTTTTT. This sequence encodes CASSLSPPRLFF.

J is TRBJ2-6 and V is TRBV9; D gene unclear. Germline CDR1 reads SGDLS; CDR2 reads YYNGEE. Trimming took 7 bases from V and 3 from J, leaving 11 bases between them. The CDR3 consists of 14 residues. The CDR3: CASSYKDGANVLTF. The CDR3 region has the DNA TGTGCCAGCTCTTATAAGGATGGGGCCAACGTCCTGACTTTC. The full variable domain, with the rest looked up from reference TRBV9 and TRBJ2-6, is DSGVTQTPKHLITATGQRVTLRCSPRSGDLSVYWYQQSLDQGLQFLIQYYNGEERAKGNILERFSAQQFPDLHSELNLSSLELGDSALYFCASSYKDGANVLTFGAGSRLTVL.

This clone occurred once. The chain has TRBV6-2 or TRBV6-3 and TRBJ1-5; 7 bases line up with TRBD1. Losses at the gene ends were 0 bases for V and 2 bases for J; bases not matched to a gene: 13. CDR1 and CDR2 (germline): MNHEY, SVGEGT. The CDR3 totals 19 residues. The CDR3 DNA follows: TGTGCCAGCAGTTACTCGAGGGACAGCGTTAGGGGTGGCAATCAGCCCCAGCATTTT. This codes for CASSYSRDSVRGGNQPQHF.

This clone was detected only once. The rearrangement links TRBV27 to TRBJ2-3; 9 bases align to TRBD2. The germline CDR1 and CDR2 sequences are MNHEY and SMNVEV (reference sequence). Trimming cost V 3 bases and J 3 bases; bases outside gene matches: 4. CDR3 length equals 15 residues. CDR3 loop: CASSFFLAGTDTQYF. DNA of the CDR3: TGTGCCAGCAGTTTTTTTCTAGCGGGAACAGATACGCAGTATTTT.

The chain employs TRBV7-2 and TRBJ2-3; 11 bases are shared with TRBD2. CDR3 length: 18 amino acids. The germline CDR1 and CDR2 sequences are SGHTA and FQGNSA. Trimming took 5 bases from V and 0 from J; bases not matched to a gene: 10. The CDR3: CASSLTSSGGGSTDTQYF. For the CDR3, the DNA is TGTGCCAGCAGCCTAACGAGTAGCGGGGGGGGAAGCACAGATACGCAGTATTTT.

V usage is TRBV18 and J usage is TRBJ1-1, with D tentatively TRBD1 (6 bases). The CDR3 is made up of 14 amino acids. V was clipped by 2 bases and J by 5 bases, with 12 bases between them. The germline gives CDR1 KGHSH, CDR2 LQKENI. The CDR3 region is CASSPSNRVTEAFF. The CDR3 DNA follows: TGTGCCAGCTCACCAAGCAACAGGGTGACTGAAGCTTTCTTT.

Comments on this clone: The junction departs from germline at one end; a sequencing error may be responsible. J is TRBJ1-1 and V is TRBV10-3; 7 bases agree with TRBD1. The germline gives CDR1 ENHRY, CDR2 SYGVKD. The CDR3 spans 13 residues. As DNA, the CDR3 is TGTGCTATCAGGGGGTCGGGGAACACTGAAGCTTTCTTT. Its protein product is CAIRGSGNTEAFF.

The chain uses TRBV6-2 or TRBV6-3 and TRBJ1-5, with a possible D match to TRBD1 (5 bases). This CDR3 contains 13 residues. Germline assignment: CDR1 MNHEY and CDR2 SVGEGT. V was clipped by 4 bases and J by 4 bases, with 8 bases between them. CDR3 sequence reads: CASSFAGNQPQHF. The CDR3 bases are TGTGCCAGCAGTTTTGCAGGGAATCAGCCCCAGCATTTT.

The chain carries TRBV6-1 and TRBJ1-5, with D perhaps matching TRBD1 (5 bases). Trimming pared 4 bases from V and 0 bases from J, leaving 16 bases between. CDR3 length: 17 amino acids. Per germline, CDR1 MNHNS and CDR2 SASEGT. In nucleotides, the CDR3 is TGTGCCAGCAGTGGAAACCAGGGATCTTTTAGCAATCAGCCCCAGCATTTT. It yields the protein CASSGNQGSFSNQPQHF.

A remark on this clone: The sample carries other DNA sequences with the same CDR3. The rearrangement links TRBV7-9 to TRBJ2-7; maybe TRBD2 (6 bases). The ends were cut back, 0 bases at V and 0 bases at J, with 9 bases in the middle. Germline lookup yields CDR1 SEHNR and CDR2 FQNEAQ (reference sequence). The CDR3 covers 15 residues. The CDR3 DNA follows: TGTGCCAGCAGCTTAGCGGAGGGGAGCTCCTACGAGCAGTACTTC. Its protein is CASSLAEGSSYEQYF.

This sequence joins TRBV6-4 and TRBJ2-1, with TRBD2 as a possible D gene (6 bases). The germline CDR1 and CDR2 sequences are MRHNA and SNTAGT. Between the trimmed V and J ends, which lost 5 bases and 4 bases, there was a span of 27 bases. The CDR3 totals 19 residues. CDR3 amino acids: CASSHPRYVYGGAYNEQFF. The CDR3 nucleotides read TGTGCCAGCAGTCACCCCCGCTATGTGTACGGCGGGGCTTACAATGAGCAGTTCTTC.

The V gene is TRBV18, the J gene TRBJ2-7; 9 bases are a match to TRBD2. V lost 1 base and J lost 3; bases outside the gene matches: 4. Germline CDR1 KGHSH, CDR2 LQKENI. The CDR3 extends over 15 amino acids. The CDR3 DNA reads as TGTGCCAGCTCACCACTCGGGACTAGCCTCTACGAGCAGTACTTC. It is translated as CASSPLGTSLYEQYF. Full variable domain (missing parts from reference TRBV18 and TRBJ2-7): NAGVMQNPRHLVRRRGQEARLRCSPMKGHSHVYWYRQLPEEGLKFMVYLQKENIIDESGMPKERFSAEFPKEGPSILRIQQVVRGDSAAYFCASSPLGTSLYEQYFGPGTRLTVT.

The rearrangement uses TRBV30 and TRBJ2-7; TRBD1 matches at 7 bases. The ends lost 3 bases at V and 6 bases at J; junction bases unmatched: 8. The length of the CDR3 is 13 residues. The germline V gene encodes CDR1 GTSNPN and CDR2 SVGIG (reference sequence). The CDR3 nucleotides are TGTGCCTGGAGGGAGGACAGGTTTTCCGAGCAGTACTTC. Translating gives CAWREDRFSEQYF. Full variable domain (missing parts from reference TRBV30 and TRBJ2-7): SQTIHQWPATLVQPVGSPLSLECTVEGTSNPNLYWYRQAAGRGLQLLFYSVGIGQISSEVPQNLSASRPQDRQFILSSKKLLLSDSGFYLCAWREDRFSEQYFGPGTRLTVT.

This clone was recorded once. The chain employs TRBV5-1 and TRBJ1-1; D is undetermined. Germline V CDR1 and CDR2: SGHRS, YFSETQ. This CDR3 is built from 14 residues. Trimming shortened V by 1 base and J by 0 bases, and 7 bases separated the two germline ends. The CDR3 nucleotides are TGCGCCAGCAGCTTGACAGTAATGAACACTGAAGCTTTCTTT. It yields the protein CASSLTVMNTEAFF.

The chain recombines TRBV5-4 with TRBJ2-3; no clear D gene. This CDR3 has 16 amino acids. V gave up 4 bases and J gave up 2 bases, with 17 bases separating them. Per germline, CDR1 SGHNT and CDR2 YYREEE (reference sequence). CDR3 bases: TGTGCCAGCAGCCCCGGGCCGGGCGGAGCCACAGATACGCAGTATTTT. Protein: CASSPGPGGATDTQYF.

In DNA form, the CDR3 reads TGTGCCAGCAGCGCGACTAGCGGGAGCCCAGGGGAGCTGTTTTTT. It yields the protein CASSATSGSPGELFF. V gene TRBV7-6 combines with J gene TRBJ2-2; 12 bases line up with TRBD2. With V trimmed by 5 bases and J by 8 bases, 6 bases remained unmatched. The CDR3 contains 15 residues. CDR1 and CDR2 from the germline V gene are SGHVS and FNYEAQ.

The CDR3 is CASSHSRRGGSNSPLHF. In nucleotides, the CDR3 is TGTGCCAGCAGCCACAGCAGGAGAGGGGGTAGTAATTCACCCCTCCACTTT. The chain joins TRBV6-2 or TRBV6-3 to TRBJ1-6; a possible D gene is TRBD1 (6 bases). The germline V gene has CDR1 MNHEY and CDR2 SVGEGT. Between the trimmed V and J ends, which lost 6 bases and 6 bases, there was a span of 21 bases. The CDR3 runs 17 residues.

The sample holds one count of this clone. This chain uses TRBV29-1 with TRBJ2-7; TRBD2 matches at 12 bases. The V gene end was trimmed by 5 bases and the J gene end by 3 bases; junction bases not matched to a gene: 5. The length of the CDR3 is 14 residues. Germline assignment: CDR1 SQVTM and CDR2 ANQGSEA. The CDR3 nucleotides are TGCAGCGTTACGCGGACTAGCGGGGTCTACGAGCAGTACTTC. It specifies CSVTRTSGVYEQYF.

The V call is TRBV7-2, the J call TRBJ1-6, with D possibly TRBD1 on 5 matching bases. The CDR3 has 14 amino acids. V was shortened by 0 bases and J by 10 bases, with 10 bases between the two germline ends. Germline assignment: CDR1 SGHTA and CDR2 FQGNSA. The chain's CDR3 is CASSLARGSSPLHF. The CDR3 DNA sequence: TGTGCCAGCAGCTTAGCGCGGGGGAGCTCACCCCTCCACTTT.

In nucleotides, the CDR3 is TGCAGTGCTAGGTTTCGAGATACGCAGTATTTT. Translated: CSARFRDTQYF. V usage is TRBV20-1 and J usage is TRBJ2-3, with D hard to call. The V gene's germline CDR1 is DFQATT and CDR2 SNEGSKA (reference sequence). The CDR3 runs to 11 residues. Between the trimmed V and J ends, which lost 3 bases and 5 bases, there was a span of 6 bases.

This clone was seen a handful of times. The rearrangement joins TRBV6-1 to TRBJ1-5; 7 positions match TRBD1. Germline trimming cut 3 bases from V and 4 bases from J; bases unmatched to any gene: 6. CDR1 is MNHNS and CDR2 is SASEGT in the germline V gene. The CDR3 is 15 amino acids. The CDR3 loop reads CASSDSGTANQPQHF. DNA of the CDR3: TGTGCCAGCAGTGATTCCGGGACAGCTAATCAGCCCCAGCATTTT.

As concerns this clone: At one of its ends the junction is not consistent with the germline gene, which may arise from a read error. CDR3 in amino acids: CASSLGEGPPLTDTQYF. The CDR3, as DNA: TGTGCCAGCAGTTTGGGCGAAGGACCCCCTCTCACAGATACGCAGTATTTT. V usage is TRBV5-4 and J usage is TRBJ2-3; no reliable D call. The CDR3 contains 17 residues. Germline assignment: CDR1 SGHNT and CDR2 YYREEE (reference sequence).

This clone was counted between two and nine times. The V and J genes are TRBV4-1 and TRBJ1-1; tentatively, D is TRBD1 (5 bases). This CDR3 contains 14 residues. Germline values: CDR1 MGHRA, CDR2 YSYEKL. Trimming pared 1 base from V and 5 bases from J, leaving 11 bases between. CDR3 sequence reads: CASSQGEGWTEAFF. The CDR3, as DNA: TGCGCCAGCAGCCAAGGGGAGGGGTGGACTGAAGCTTTCTTT.

The chain couples TRBV15 to TRBJ2-3, with D tentatively TRBD1 (5 bases). The CDR3 is made up of 13 amino acids. Germline-derived CDR1 and CDR2 are LNHNV and YYDKDF (reference sequence). With 0 bases removed from V and 11 bases from J, the gap between germline ends came to 12 bases. The CDR3: CATSREGGREQYF. CDR3 nucleotides: TGTGCCACCAGCAGAGAAGGTGGCAGGGAGCAGTATTTT. Full variable domain (rest looked up from reference TRBV15 and TRBJ2-3): DAMVIQNPRYQVTQFGKPVTLSCSQTLNHNVMYWYQQKSSQAPKLLFHYYDKDFNNEADTPDNFQSRRPNTSFCFLDIRSPGLGDTAMYLCATSREGGREQYFGPGTRLTVL.

The chain uses TRBV6-6 and TRBJ2-7; weak D call: TRBD1 (5 bases). Germline CDR1 is MNHNY and CDR2 is SVGAGI (reference sequence). This CDR3 spans 14 amino acids. Trimming shortened V by 0 bases and J by 5 bases, and 11 bases separated the two germline ends. CDR3 bases: TGTGCCAGCAGTTACTCATTGGGCAGGGACGAGCAGTACTTC. It is translated as CASSYSLGRDEQYF.

The chain has TRBV25-1 and TRBJ2-1; 10 nucleotides agree with TRBD2. Germline trimming cut 3 bases from V and 3 bases from J; bases unmatched to any gene: 5. The germline V gene encodes CDR1 MGHDK and CDR2 SYGVNS. The CDR3 contains 16 residues. The CDR3 loop is CASSDAGLASYNEQFF. As DNA, the CDR3 is TGTGCCAGCAGTGACGCGGGACTAGCGAGCTACAATGAGCAGTTCTTC.

The chain links TRBV27 to TRBJ2-3; D ambiguous. The CDR3 consists of 13 residues. From germline, CDR1 is MNHEY and CDR2 SMNVEV (reference sequence). Trimming took 3 bases from V and 2 from J, leaving 6 bases between them. In nucleotides, the CDR3 is TGTGCCAGCAGTTTCGTCCTCACAGATACGCAGTATTTT. It yields the protein CASSFVLTDTQYF.

The J gene is TRBJ1-2, the V gene TRBV7-9, with D unresolved. CDR1 and CDR2 (germline): SEHNR, FQNEAQ (reference sequence). Trimming stripped 1 base from V and 8 bases from J, with 17 bases between. This CDR3 is 15 amino acids long. The CDR3 protein is CASSLGRLGSDGYTF. The CDR3, as DNA: TGTGCCAGCAGCTTAGGTCGTCTGGGATCTGACGGCTACACCTTC.